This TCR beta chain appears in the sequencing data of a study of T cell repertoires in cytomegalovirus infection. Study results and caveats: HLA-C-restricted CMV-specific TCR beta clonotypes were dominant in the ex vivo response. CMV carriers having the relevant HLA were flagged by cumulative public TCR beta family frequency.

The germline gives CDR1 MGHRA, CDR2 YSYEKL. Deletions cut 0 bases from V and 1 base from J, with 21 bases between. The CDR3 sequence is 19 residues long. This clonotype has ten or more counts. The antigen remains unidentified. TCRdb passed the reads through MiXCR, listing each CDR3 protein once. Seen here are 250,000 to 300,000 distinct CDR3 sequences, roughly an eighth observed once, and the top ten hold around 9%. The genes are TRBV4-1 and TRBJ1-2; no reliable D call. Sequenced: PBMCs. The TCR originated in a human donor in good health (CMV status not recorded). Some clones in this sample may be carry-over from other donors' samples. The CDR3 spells CASSQDRDGAQASNYGYTF. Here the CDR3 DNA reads TGCGCCAGCAGCCAAGATCGGGATGGTGCCCAGGCGAGTAACTATGGCTACACCTTC.